Listed below are T cell receptor beta chains from one sample, sequenced in a study of molecular identifiers for immune sequencing clone quantification. TCRdb reanalysed the PCR reads using MiXCR and keeps one entry per CDR3 protein. The sample holds 23,000 or so distinct CDR3 sequences, roughly a sixth seen once. The sequenced sample was naive CD8+ T cells from blood, with Jurkat cell RNA spiked in. The receptors come from a human donor in good health. Some libraries in this study had Jurkat cell RNA spiked in. Each CDR3 is given with its conserved first and last residue. The order of the fields is CDR3 protein, CDR3 DNA, J gene, V gene, D gene, clone size. The D gene is left open where the match is weak. Some rows mark clone size as missing; the rest say once, few, many or name a class of expanded clone.

CDR3: CSVVTRTGELFF
DNA: TGCAGCGTTGTAACGAGAACCGGGGAGCTGTTTTTT
J: TRBJ2-2
V: TRBV29-1
D: .
size: many

CDR3: CSVSGLAPHEQFF
DNA: TGCAGCGTTTCGGGACTAGCCCCTCATGAGCAGTTCTTC
J: TRBJ2-1
V: TRBV29-1
D: TRBD2
size: .

CDR3: CASSLQGTLQETQYF
DNA: TGTGCCAGCAGCTTACAGGGAACCCTCCAAGAGACCCAGTACTTC
J: TRBJ2-5
V: TRBV5-4
D: .
size: many

CDR3: CASSLVLGDRHPYEQYF
DNA: TGTGCCAGCAGCTTAGTACTTGGGGACAGGCATCCCTACGAGCAGTACTTC
J: TRBJ2-7
V: TRBV11-1
D: TRBD1
size: .

CDR3: CASSPGRDFFSTDTQYF
DNA: TGTGCCAGCAGCCCAGGTCGGGACTTCTTTAGCACAGATACGCAGTATTTT
J: TRBJ2-3
V: TRBV7-9
D: .
size: many

CDR3: CASSPQDRGYEQYF
DNA: TGTGCCAGCTCACCACAGGACAGGGGATACGAGCAGTACTTC
J: TRBJ2-7
V: TRBV18
D: TRBD1
size: many

CDR3: CASSAAGSETQYF
DNA: TGTGCCAGCAGCGCTGCGGGCTCGGAGACCCAGTACTTC
J: TRBJ2-5
V: TRBV12-3/TRBV12-4
D: .
size: many

CDR3: CASSLGTSDLDTQYF
DNA: TGTGCCAGCAGCTTAGGGACTAGTGATTTGGATACGCAGTATTTT
J: TRBJ2-3
V: TRBV7-9
D: TRBD2
size: many

CDR3: CASSLDRTNYGYTF
DNA: TGTGCCAGCAGCTTGGACAGAACTAACTATGGCTACACCTTC
J: TRBJ1-2
V: TRBV11-2
D: .
size: many

CDR3: CASSERNTEAFF
DNA: TGCGCCAGCAGTGAGAGGAACACTGAAGCTTTCTTT
J: TRBJ1-1
V: TRBV10-2
D: .
size: many

CDR3: CASSQARDSIEAFF
DNA: TGCGCCAGCAGCCAAGCACGGGACAGTATTGAAGCTTTCTTT
J: TRBJ1-1
V: TRBV4-3
D: TRBD1
size: many

CDR3: CASTRPGPTEAFF
DNA: TGTGCCAGCACGAGGCCGGGGCCAACTGAAGCTTTCTTT
J: TRBJ1-1
V: TRBV7-9
D: .
size: many

CDR3: CASSPDVEQYF
DNA: TGTGCCAGCAGCCCCGACGTGGAGCAGTACTTC
J: TRBJ2-7
V: TRBV11-1
D: .
size: many

CDR3: CASSQGPGGDEKLFF
DNA: TGCGCCAGCAGCCAAGGGCCAGGGGGGGATGAAAAACTGTTTTTT
J: TRBJ1-4
V: TRBV4-1
D: TRBD1
size: many

CDR3: CASSLVVSPAGETQYF
DNA: TGTGCCAGCAGTTTGGTAGTAAGCCCAGCCGGAGAGACCCAGTACTTC
J: TRBJ2-5
V: TRBV28
D: .
size: many

CDR3: CASGWTVTDTQYF
DNA: TGTGCCAGTGGGTGGACAGTCACAGATACGCAGTATTTT
J: TRBJ2-3
V: TRBV19
D: .
size: many

CDR3: CASSLTFRDTQYF
DNA: TGTGCCAGCAGCCTAACTTTCAGAGATACGCAGTATTTT
J: TRBJ2-3
V: TRBV12-3/TRBV12-4
D: .
size: many

CDR3: CAMGDRGTYEQYF
DNA: TGTGCCATGGGGGACAGGGGTACCTACGAGCAGTACTTC
J: TRBJ2-7
V: TRBV10-3
D: TRBD1
size: .

CDR3: CASSLVYQETQYF
DNA: TGTGCCAGCAGTTTAGTTTACCAAGAGACCCAGTACTTC
J: TRBJ2-5
V: TRBV12-3/TRBV12-4
D: .
size: many

CDR3: CASKGTGVQPQHF
DNA: TGTGCCAGTAAAGGAACAGGGGTCCAGCCCCAGCATTTT
J: TRBJ1-5
V: TRBV27
D: TRBD1
size: many

CDR3: CASSWGGTGDEKLFF
DNA: TGTGCCAGCAGCTGGGGCGGGACAGGGGATGAAAAACTGTTTTTT
J: TRBJ1-4
V: TRBV7-9
D: TRBD1
size: many

CDR3: CASSLGTGDTEAFF
DNA: TGTGCCAGCAGCTTAGGGACAGGGGACACTGAAGCTTTCTTT
J: TRBJ1-1
V: TRBV7-6
D: TRBD1
size: many

CDR3: CASSRDIPATNEKLFF
DNA: TGTGCCAGCAGCAGAGACATTCCGGCAACTAATGAAAAACTGTTTTTT
J: TRBJ1-4
V: TRBV7-6
D: .
size: medium-sized

CDR3: CASSEIDGYTF
DNA: TGTGCCAGCAGTGAGATCGATGGCTACACCTTC
J: TRBJ1-2
V: TRBV2
D: .
size: many